The source of this TCR beta chain is a study of beta chain features in type 1 diabetes. Sequencing targeted expressed TCRB transcripts, as all isolated RNA had been reverse transcribed. The method was immunoSEQ multiplex PCR; TCRdb's version includes in-frame clones alone and lacks a portion of them. Among fewer than 65,000 clones listed, approximately 59% were seen once. V was trimmed by 8 bases and J by 10 bases, leaving 22 bases between them. Germline V gene data show CDR1 as SNHLY and CDR2 as FYNNEI. There are 14 residues in the CDR3. Findings of the study overall: Type 1 diabetes patients had fewer VDJ junction insertions and more deletions. A definitive answer on HLA type influencing TCRB rearrangement was not reached here. Cells carrying high TCR expression could end up over-represented when cDNA is sequenced. Among all four CD4+ subsets, Type 1 diabetes patients had TCRB CDR3s that were moderately but significantly shorter.

Details on this clone: Its antigen is currently unknown.

This receptor was identified in a woman between 18 and 29 years old in good health. The rearrangement uses TRBV2 and TRBJ2-3; D perhaps matches TRBD2 (6 bases). Sequencing used Tregs from blood. The CDR3 reads CASGPLATPGPQYF. DNA of the CDR3: TGTGCCAGCGGCCCCCTAGCGACCCCGGGGCCGCAGTATTTT.